One and the same sample provided the 28 T cell receptor beta chains below, sequenced in a study of blood T cells in healthy people across ages. The use of a sample-barcoded 5' primer and a J-beta primer mix characterized a second PCR of roughly 7 to 11 cycles. MiXCR, run by TCRdb on the 5' RACE reads, gives a single entry per CDR3 protein. The table includes 950,000 to 1,200,000 distinct CDR3 sequences, about two fifths detected once. Sequencing was done on a sample of blood. These receptors were collected from a man between 18 and 29 years old in good health.

The rearrangement links TRBV4-3 to TRBJ2-1; 9 nucleotides agree with TRBD2. The end of the DNA fits TRBJ2-7 better, so the J call may be wrong. This CDR3 is 19 amino acids long. CDR1 is LGHNA and CDR2 is YSLEER in the germline V gene. This CDR3 reads CASSQVWLSGGITYNEQYF. In DNA, the CDR3 is TGCGCCAGCAGCCAAGTGTGGTTGAGCGGGGGGATTACCTACAATGAGCAGTACTTC.

This sequence joins TRBV5-5 and TRBJ2-5, with TRBD2 matching 12 bases. CDR1 is SGHKS and CDR2 is YYEKEE in the germline V gene (reference sequence). V shed 4 bases, J shed 11 bases, and the junction held 12 bases outside the gene matches. This CDR3 contains 15 residues. CDR3 residues: CASSVTSGGSNEQYF. In nucleotides, the CDR3 is TGTGCCAGCAGCGTGACTAGCGGGGGCTCTAATGAGCAGTACTTC.

The J gene is TRBJ1-2, the V gene TRBV14; a possible D gene is TRBD1 (5 bases). V lost 4 bases and J lost 2, with 17 bases in between. The CDR3 consists of 16 residues. Germline V CDR1 and CDR2: SGHDN, FVKESK. The CDR3 loop reads CASSRDGTAFNYGYTF. CDR3 coding DNA: TGTGCCAGCAGCCGAGACGGGACGGCGTTCAACTATGGCTACACCTTC. The full variable domain, rest sourced from reference TRBV14 and TRBJ1-2, is EAGVTQFPSHSVIEKGQTVTLRCDPISGHDNLYWYRRVMGKEIKFLLHFVKESKQDESGMPNNRFLAERTGGTYSTLKVQPAELEDSGVYFCASSRDGTAFNYGYTFGSGTRLTVV.

The chain links TRBV6-1 to TRBJ1-5, with 8 bases that match TRBD1. This CDR3 is 18 amino acids long. The V gene end was trimmed by 6 bases and the J gene end by 0 bases; junction bases not matched to a gene: 13. Germline CDR1 MNHNS, CDR2 SASEGT. The CDR3 coding sequence is TGTGCCAGCAGCCCACGGGGGGACAGGTCCTATAGCAATCAGCCCCAGCATTTT. Its protein is CASSPRGDRSYSNQPQHF.

The rearrangement links TRBV29-1 to TRBJ2-1, with D possibly TRBD1 on 7 matching bases. This CDR3 spans 13 amino acids. The germline V and J ends were trimmed by 7 bases and 10 bases, with 20 bases remaining between them. Germline V gene sequence: CDR1 SQVTM, CDR2 ANQGSEA. CDR3 in DNA: TGCAGCGGTGGGAGGACAGGCCCAAGGGAGCAGTTCTTC. This sequence encodes CSGGRTGPREQFF.

As regards this clonotype: Possible read error: a much larger clone is one base away. The V call is TRBV7-9, the J call TRBJ1-2; D gene unclear. This CDR3 is built from 14 residues. The germline V gene encodes CDR1 SEHNR and CDR2 FQNEAQ (reference sequence). V was cut by 4 bases and J by 6 bases, with 15 bases left in between. CDR3 residues: CASSSTYGDDGYTF. As DNA, the CDR3 is TGTGCCAGCAGCTCGACATACGGGGATGATGGCTACACCTTC. Combining the CDR3 with reference TRBV7-9 and TRBJ1-2 gives the whole variable domain DTGVSQNPRHKITKRGQNVTFRCDPISEHNRLYWYRQTLGQGPEFLTYFQNEAQLEKSRLLSDRFSAERPKGSFSTLEIQRTEQGDSAMYLCASSSTYGDDGYTFGSGTRLTVV.

This chain uses TRBV6-6 with TRBJ1-2, with 7 bases aligning to TRBD1. Trimming cost V 5 bases and J 6 bases; bases outside gene matches: 9. The germline CDR1 and CDR2 sequences are MNHNY and SVGAGI (reference sequence). The CDR3 has 14 residues. CDR3 sequence (DNA): TGTGCCAGCAGTAATAGACAGGGCGGCGATGGCTACACCTTC. Its protein is CASSNRQGGDGYTF.

The chain couples TRBV12-3 or TRBV12-4 to TRBJ1-5; D gene uncertain. The CDR3 is made up of 12 amino acids. V lost 5 bases, J lost 6 bases, and 8 bases lay in between. CDR3 DNA: TGTGCCAGCAGTCGGCCGATTCAGCCCCAGCATTTT. Translation: CASSRPIQPQHF.

This clonotype was counted a few times. The V gene is TRBV7-9, the J gene TRBJ1-2; 7 nucleotides line up with TRBD1. V trimming: 6 bases; J trimming: 4 bases; junction bases outside the gene matches: 11. This CDR3 comprises 15 residues. Per germline, CDR1 SEHNR and CDR2 FQNEAQ (reference sequence). The chain's CDR3 is CASRDDRAIIYGYTF. In DNA, the CDR3 is TGTGCCAGCAGGGACGACAGGGCGATAATCTATGGCTACACCTTC.

This clonotype was observed a few times. CDR3 amino acids: CSARDAGDTEAFF. CDR3 nucleotides: TGCAGTGCTAGAGATGCGGGGGACACTGAAGCTTTCTTT. V gene TRBV20-1 combines with J gene TRBJ1-1; perhaps TRBD1 as D (5 bases). Trimming pared 0 bases from V and 3 bases from J, leaving 8 bases between. This CDR3 has 13 residues. Germline V gene data show CDR1 as DFQATT and CDR2 as SNEGSKA (reference sequence).

This clonotype came up many times. V is TRBV20-1 and J is TRBJ2-1; D might be TRBD1 or TRBD2, each matching 6 bases. From germline, CDR1 is DFQATT and CDR2 SNEGSKA (reference sequence). The germline V and J ends were trimmed by 3 bases and 5 bases, with 11 bases remaining between them. The CDR3 length is 13 residues. In DNA, the CDR3 is TGCAGTGCTAGCGGGGGCCCTAACAATGAGCAGTTCTTC. This codes for CSASGGPNNEQFF.

The gene calls are TRBV28 and TRBJ2-1, with D unclear. CDR1 and CDR2 (germline): MDHEN, SYDVKM. The V end lost 6 bases, the J end lost 6 bases, and 12 bases lay between the germline ends. The CDR3 extends over 13 amino acids. The CDR3 nucleotides are TGTGCCAGCAGCCAACTACGGACCAATGAGCAGTTCTTC. This sequence encodes CASSQLRTNEQFF.

The chain uses TRBV6-2 or TRBV6-3 and TRBJ2-5; 10 bases are a match to TRBD1. This CDR3 spans 14 amino acids. Germline trimming cut 4 bases from V and 4 bases from J; bases unmatched to any gene: 3. The V gene's germline CDR1 is MNHEY and CDR2 SVGEGT. CDR3 loop: CASSSDRGLETQYF. Written as DNA, the CDR3 is TGTGCCAGCAGTTCCGACAGGGGGCTAGAGACCCAGTACTTC.

This clonotype has more than one count but fewer than ten. The chain couples TRBV12-3 or TRBV12-4 to TRBJ2-4; D possibly corresponds to TRBD1 (5 bases). The CDR3 has 13 residues. V lost 7 bases and J lost 0, with 7 bases in between. CDR3 DNA sequence: TGTGCCAGCAAAGGGGAAGCCAAAAACATTCAGTACTTC. Translation: CASKGEAKNIQYF.

This clonotype was seen a few times. The V gene is TRBV6-2 or TRBV6-3, the J gene TRBJ2-1; D is possibly TRBD1 (6 bases). There are 13 residues in the CDR3. The germline V gene has CDR1 MNHEY and CDR2 SVGEGT. The germline V and J ends were trimmed by 6 bases and 6 bases, with 12 bases remaining between them. CDR3 sequence reads: CASSPGTPNEQFF. The CDR3, as DNA: TGTGCCAGCAGCCCAGGGACACCCAATGAGCAGTTCTTC.

This clonotype appeared a few times. The V and J genes are TRBV7-9 and TRBJ2-3; the match to TRBD2 covers 11 bases. CDR3 length: 17 residues. CDR1 SEHNR and CDR2 FQNEAQ come from the germline V gene (reference sequence). The J segment lost 6 bases and the V segment lost 4 bases, leaving 12 bases of the junction unmatched. The CDR3 here is CASSSRIAGGFADTQYF. Here the CDR3 DNA reads TGTGCCAGCAGCTCGAGGATAGCGGGGGGGTTTGCGGATACGCAGTATTTT.

V and J are TRBV5-6 and TRBJ2-3; D possibly corresponds to TRBD1 (5 bases). This CDR3 is built from 19 residues. The V end lost 0 bases, the J end lost 2 bases, and 22 bases lay between the germline ends. Germline CDR1 is SGHDT and CDR2 is YYEEEE. CDR3 amino acids: CASSLEGVDSSIITDTQYF. DNA of the CDR3: TGTGCCAGCAGCTTGGAGGGTGTCGACAGTTCGATCATCACAGATACGCAGTATTTT.

The chain links TRBV27 to TRBJ1-4; a weak D match, TRBD1 (5 bases). There are 13 residues in the CDR3. V was trimmed by 8 bases and J by 8 bases, leaving 15 bases between them. Germline V CDR1 and CDR2: MNHEY, SMNVEV (reference sequence). The DNA of the CDR3 is TGTGCCAGCCAACGGGGAGGGACGGAAAAACTGTTTTTT. Translation: CASQRGGTEKLFF.

This chain uses TRBV29-1 with TRBJ1-5; 10 bases agree with TRBD1. With 6 bases clipped from V and 6 bases from J, the junction kept 5 bases outside the gene matches. CDR1 is SQVTM and CDR2 is ANQGSEA in the germline V gene. The CDR3 has 13 amino acids. The CDR3 loop is CSVGRDRGQPQHF. The DNA of the CDR3 is TGCAGCGTGGGGCGGGACAGGGGTCAGCCCCAGCATTTT.

Of note for this clonotype: With a much larger clone just one base away, this may be a read error. V gene TRBV29-1 combines with J gene TRBJ2-3, with D possibly being TRBD2 (5 bases). Germline assignment: CDR1 SQVTM and CDR2 ANQGSEA. This CDR3 comprises 14 residues. Trimming stripped 3 bases from V and 3 bases from J, with 13 bases between. The CDR3 region has the DNA TGCAGCGTTGAGGCTCCGGGGTTAACAGATACGCAGTATTTT. Its translation: CSVEAPGLTDTQYF.

The CDR3 DNA follows: TGTGCCAGCAGTTTGAGGATCGGCACAGATACGCAGTATTTT. Protein sequence: CASSLRIGTDTQYF. J is TRBJ2-3 and V is TRBV12-3 or TRBV12-4; D is unresolved. CDR3 length equals 14 residues. V lost 3 bases to trimming and J lost 1 base, with 8 bases between them.

Remarks on this clonotype: The junction differs from germline at one of its ends, possibly a read error. The V gene is TRBV20-1, the J gene TRBJ2-7, with a possible D match to TRBD2 (5 bases). The tail of the sequence fits TRBJ2-5 better, so the J call may be wrong. This CDR3 comprises 13 residues. Germline V gene sequence: CDR1 DFQATT, CDR2 SNEGSKA (reference sequence). As DNA, the CDR3 is TGCAGTCCAGACGGGGATATCCAAGGGACCCAGTACTTC. It is translated as CSPDGDIQGTQYF.

This clonotype was counted between two and nine times. This sequence joins TRBV19 and TRBJ1-6; the D is unclear. The CDR3 is 13 residues long. Trimming removed 6 bases at V and 10 bases at J, with 13 bases between. Germline V lookup: CDR1 LNHDA, CDR2 SQIVND (reference sequence). The CDR3 sequence: CASSLASHSPLHF. The DNA of the CDR3 is TGTGCCAGTAGCCTCGCGAGTCACTCACCCCTCCACTTT.

The CDR3 DNA reads TGTGCCAGCAGTGAACGGTTCTTC. Translated, it gives CASSERFF. The chain links TRBV2 to TRBJ2-1; D remains ambiguous. Trimming took 2 bases from V and 15 from J, leaving 2 bases between them. The CDR3 runs 8 residues. Per germline, CDR1 SNHLY and CDR2 FYNNEI.

Only a few counts were recorded for this clonotype. This chain joins TRBV27 and TRBJ1-6; no clear D gene. V dropped 6 bases and J dropped 0 bases, with 18 bases sitting between them. This CDR3 is 18 amino acids long. Germline lookup yields CDR1 MNHEY and CDR2 SMNVEV (reference sequence). CDR3 protein: CASSLKPIRSSYNSPLHF. In DNA form, the CDR3 reads TGTGCCAGCAGCCTCAAGCCGATTAGGAGCTCCTATAATTCACCCCTCCACTTT.

V gene TRBV5-1 combines with J gene TRBJ2-2; 7 bases are shared with TRBD1. V dropped 3 bases and J dropped 1; count of bases not matched to a gene: 6. This CDR3 is built from 16 residues. Germline values: CDR1 SGHRS, CDR2 YFSETQ. The CDR3 DNA follows: TGCGCCAGCAGCTCCGACAGGGCCCTGAACACCGGGGAGCTGTTTTTT. Translated, it gives CASSSDRALNTGELFF.

This clonotype has just a few counts. The J gene is TRBJ2-2, the V gene TRBV5-1, with D hard to call. V dropped 2 bases and J dropped 6 bases, with 8 bases sitting between them. CDR3 size: 13 residues. The germline gives CDR1 SGHRS, CDR2 YFSETQ. CDR3 bases: TGCGCCAGCAGCTTAGCACCCCCCGGGGAGCTGTTTTTT. This codes for CASSLAPPGELFF. The variable domain in full, completed from reference TRBV5-1 and TRBJ2-2, reads KAGVTQTPRYLIKTRGQQVTLSCSPISGHRSVSWYQQTPGQGLQFLFEYFSETQRNKGNFPGRFSGRQFSNSRSEMNVSTLELGDSALYLCASSLAPPGELFFGEGSRLTVL.

This clonotype was seen a handful of times. CDR3 nucleotide sequence: TGTGCCTGGAGTAACGGACAGGGCCTCAATCAGCCCCAGCATTTT. Amino acid sequence: CAWSNGQGLNQPQHF. This chain connects TRBV30 to TRBJ1-5; 8 nucleotides agree with TRBD1. V lost 2 bases to trimming and J lost 3 bases; unmatched junction nucleotides: 6. Germline V CDR1 and CDR2: GTSNPN, SVGIG (reference sequence). The length of the CDR3 is 15 residues. Supplemented by reference TRBV30 and TRBJ1-5, the full variable domain reads SQTIHQWPATLVQPVGSPLSLECTVEGTSNPNLYWYRQAAGRGLQLLFYSVGIGQISSEVPQNLSASRPQDRQFILSSKKLLLSDSGFYLCAWSNGQGLNQPQHFGDGTRLSIL.